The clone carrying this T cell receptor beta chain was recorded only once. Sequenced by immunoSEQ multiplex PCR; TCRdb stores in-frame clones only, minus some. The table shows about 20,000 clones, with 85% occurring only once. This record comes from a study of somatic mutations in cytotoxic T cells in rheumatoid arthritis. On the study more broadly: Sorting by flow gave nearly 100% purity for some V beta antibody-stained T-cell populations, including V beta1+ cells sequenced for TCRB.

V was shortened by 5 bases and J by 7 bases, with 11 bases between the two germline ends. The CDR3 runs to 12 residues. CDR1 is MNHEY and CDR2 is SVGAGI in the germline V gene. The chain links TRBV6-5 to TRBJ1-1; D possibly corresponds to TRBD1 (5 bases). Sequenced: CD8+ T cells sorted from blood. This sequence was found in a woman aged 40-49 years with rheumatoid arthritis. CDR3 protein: CASSLTVGEAFF. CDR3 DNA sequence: TGTGCCAGCAGTCTGACAGTTGGTGAAGCTTTCTTT.